This T cell receptor (beta chain) was identified in a study of blood T cell repertoires in COVID-19. The germline V gene encodes CDR1 MNHEY and CDR2 SVGAGI. The V end was cut by 2 bases, the J end by 3 bases, with 4 bases between. CDR3 length: 13 residues. Libraries were prepared by immunoSEQ multiplex PCR; TCRdb keeps only in-frame clonotypes and omits some of them. This table has roughly 250,000 clones, 80% to 90% appearing once. The chain combines TRBV6-5 with TRBJ2-2; D uncertain. This TCR came from a woman younger than 45 with COVID-19, enrolled during active disease. The sequenced sample consisted of peripheral blood. The CDR3 nucleotides are TGTGCCAGCAGTTACGGCTACACCGGGGAGCTGTTTTTT. Protein: CASSYGYTGELFF.